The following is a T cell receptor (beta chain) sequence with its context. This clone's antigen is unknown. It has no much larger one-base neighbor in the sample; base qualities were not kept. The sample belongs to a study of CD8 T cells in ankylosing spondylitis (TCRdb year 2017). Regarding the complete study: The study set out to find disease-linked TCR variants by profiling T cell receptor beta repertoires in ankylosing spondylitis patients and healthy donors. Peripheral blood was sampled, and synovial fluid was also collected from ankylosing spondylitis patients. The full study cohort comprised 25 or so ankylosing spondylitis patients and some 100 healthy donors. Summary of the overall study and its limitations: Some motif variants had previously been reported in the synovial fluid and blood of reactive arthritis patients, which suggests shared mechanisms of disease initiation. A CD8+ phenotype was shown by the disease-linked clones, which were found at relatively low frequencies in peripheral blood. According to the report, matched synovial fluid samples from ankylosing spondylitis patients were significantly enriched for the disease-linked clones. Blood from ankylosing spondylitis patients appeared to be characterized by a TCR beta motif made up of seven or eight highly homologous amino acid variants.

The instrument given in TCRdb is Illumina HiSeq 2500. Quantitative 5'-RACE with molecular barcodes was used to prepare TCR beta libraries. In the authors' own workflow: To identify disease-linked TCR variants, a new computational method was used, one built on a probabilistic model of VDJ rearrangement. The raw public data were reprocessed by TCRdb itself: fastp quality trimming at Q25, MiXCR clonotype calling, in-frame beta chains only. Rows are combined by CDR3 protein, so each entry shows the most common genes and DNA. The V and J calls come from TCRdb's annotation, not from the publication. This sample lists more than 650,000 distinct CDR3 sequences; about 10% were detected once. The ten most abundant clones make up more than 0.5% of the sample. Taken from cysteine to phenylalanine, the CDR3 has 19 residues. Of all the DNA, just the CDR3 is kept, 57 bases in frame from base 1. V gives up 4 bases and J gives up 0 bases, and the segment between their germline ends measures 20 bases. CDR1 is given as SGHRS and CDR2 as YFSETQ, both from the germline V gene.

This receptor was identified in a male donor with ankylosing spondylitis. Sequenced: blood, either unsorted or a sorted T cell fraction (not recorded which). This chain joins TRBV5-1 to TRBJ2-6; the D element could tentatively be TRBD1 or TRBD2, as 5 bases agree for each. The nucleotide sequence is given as TGCGCCAGCAGCAGGGACCTCTCGGTTGGGAACTCTGGGGCCAACGTCCTGACTTTC. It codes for CASSRDLSVGNSGANVLTF.